The 32 T cell receptor beta chains given below trace back to one sample, sequenced in a study. TCRdb itself ran the RT-PCR reads through MiXCR, one entry per CDR3 protein. The data hold hundreds of thousands of distinct CDR3 sequences, with approximately 15% observed a single time. The sample was memory CD4+ T cells from blood. Source of these receptors: a female donor in good health, serving as a healthy control.

The chain links TRBV6-6 to TRBJ1-1; D possibly corresponds to TRBD1 (6 bases). The V and J ends lost 0 bases and 5 bases respectively, with 7 bases between them. Looked up from germline, CDR1 is MNHNY and CDR2 is SVGAGI (reference sequence). This CDR3 spans 13 amino acids. The DNA for the CDR3 is TGTGCCAGCAGTTACTCACAGGGAACTGAAGCTTTCTTT. Its translation is CASSYSQGTEAFF.

The chain couples TRBV12-3 or TRBV12-4 to TRBJ2-7; D is possibly TRBD2 (5 bases). V lost 5 bases and J lost 10, with 18 bases in between. The CDR3 has 13 residues. CDR3 protein: CASSPRTAEGQYF. The CDR3 bases are TGTGCCAGCAGTCCAAGGACCGCCGAGGGACAGTACTTC.

The chain has TRBV24-1 and TRBJ1-4; D not certain. This CDR3 is 13 amino acids long. Germline CDR1 KGHDR, CDR2 SFDVKD. Between the trimmed V and J ends, which lost 5 bases and 5 bases, there was a span of 8 bases. CDR3 region: CATSASGNEKLFF. As DNA, the CDR3 is TGTGCCACCAGTGCCAGTGGGAATGAAAAACTGTTTTTT.

This chain joins TRBV6-6 and TRBJ1-5; unclear D gene. The germline CDR1 and CDR2 sequences are MNHNY and SVGAGI (reference sequence). CDR3 length: 13 residues. V shed 2 bases and J shed 7 bases, with 9 bases lying between them. CDR3 loop: CASSYEERQPQHF. CDR3 nucleotide sequence: TGTGCCAGCAGTTACGAAGAGAGGCAGCCCCAGCATTTT.

J is TRBJ1-2 and V is TRBV30, with D perhaps matching TRBD1 (5 bases). The V end was cut by 5 bases, the J end by 2 bases, with 9 bases between. This CDR3 has 12 residues. From germline, CDR1 is GTSNPN and CDR2 SVGIG (reference sequence). CDR3 DNA sequence: TGTGCCTGGGGAGCAGGGAACTATGGCTACACCTTC. It yields the protein CAWGAGNYGYTF.

This clonotype was detected only a few times. This chain uses TRBV7-3 with TRBJ2-5; D is perhaps TRBD1 or TRBD2 (5 bases each). This CDR3 has 14 amino acids. With 1 base removed from V and 5 bases from J, the gap between germline ends came to 11 bases. Looked up from germline, CDR1 is SGHTA and CDR2 is FQGTGA. DNA of the CDR3: TGTGCCAGCAGCTTAAGGGCAGGGACGGAGACCCAGTACTTC. Translation gives CASSLRAGTETQYF.

This clonotype has only a few counts. The V gene is TRBV20-1, the J gene TRBJ2-2; the D gene is possibly TRBD1 (7 bases). Trimming took off 0 bases at V and 4 bases at J, with 18 bases between the two ends. The CDR3 is 17 amino acids. The germline V gene encodes CDR1 DFQATT and CDR2 SNEGSKA (reference sequence). Written as DNA, the CDR3 is TGCAGTGCTAGAGATAGAGTCACAGGGGAGGTCACCGGGGAGCTGTTTTTT. Its translation: CSARDRVTGEVTGELFF.

The chain couples TRBV30 to TRBJ2-7; the match to TRBD1 covers 8 bases. The V gene end was trimmed by 3 bases and the J gene end by 2 bases; junction bases not matched to a gene: 3. This CDR3 is 13 amino acids long. Looked up from germline, CDR1 is GTSNPN and CDR2 is SVGIG (reference sequence). The DNA of the CDR3 is TGTGCCTGGAGCTTGACAGGGGCCTACGAGCAGTACTTC. It is translated as CAWSLTGAYEQYF.

This clonotype was counted only a few times. The chain couples TRBV9 to TRBJ2-5, with 7 nucleotides matching TRBD1. The CDR3 is made up of 15 amino acids. In germline, CDR1 is SGDLS, CDR2 YYNGEE. V was clipped by 2 bases and J by 1 base; unmatched bases: 5. The DNA of the CDR3 is TGTGCCAGCAGCGTTACGGGACAGCTCCAAGAGACCCAGTACTTC. It encodes CASSVTGQLQETQYF.

The chain is built from TRBV3-1 and TRBJ1-5, with 7 positions matching TRBD1. CDR3 size: 16 residues. CDR1 is LGHDT, CDR2 YNNKEL, per germline (reference sequence). Trimming took 1 base from V and 2 from J; bases not matched to a gene: 5. The CDR3 sequence: CASSQASGTGNQPQHF. Written as DNA, the CDR3 is TGTGCCAGCAGCCAAGCCTCCGGGACAGGCAATCAGCCCCAGCATTTT.

Comments on this clonotype: The junction and the germline gene differ at one end; a read error may be behind it. CDR3 sequence reads: CASSPDRRNGNTICF. The CDR3 DNA reads TGTGCCAGCAGTCCGGACAGGAGGAATGGAAACACCATATGTTTT. This chain links TRBV6-5 with TRBJ1-3, with 7 bases aligning to TRBD1. CDR1 is MNHEY, CDR2 SVGAGI, per germline. This CDR3 is built from 15 residues.

The chain joins TRBV15 to TRBJ2-1, with 7 bases aligning to TRBD2. Germline V lookup: CDR1 LNHNV, CDR2 YYDKDF (reference sequence). The CDR3 has 15 amino acids. Trimming cost V 4 bases and J 6 bases; bases outside gene matches: 9. The CDR3 sequence is CATSNSMRESNEQFF. The CDR3 coding sequence is TGTGCCACCAGCAACTCTATGCGGGAGAGCAATGAGCAGTTCTTC.

The chain combines TRBV19 with TRBJ2-2; D gene ambiguous. CDR3 length equals 15 residues. Germline V gene data show CDR1 as LNHDA and CDR2 as SQIVND (reference sequence). V shed 4 bases and J shed 0 bases, with 9 bases lying between them. CDR3 in amino acids: CASSRVPPNTGELFF. The CDR3 DNA follows: TGTGCCAGTAGTAGAGTCCCCCCGAACACCGGGGAGCTGTTTTTT.

The J gene is TRBJ2-2, the V gene TRBV28; tentatively, D is TRBD1 (5 bases). In germline, CDR1 is MDHEN, CDR2 SYDVKM. The CDR3 covers 13 residues. Trimming pared 5 bases from V and 4 bases from J, leaving 8 bases between. The CDR3 DNA reads as TGTGCCAGCAGTCATCAGGGCACCGGGGAGCTGTTTTTT. It codes for CASSHQGTGELFF.

This clonotype was picked up a small number of times. The chain carries TRBV27 and TRBJ2-3; D is unresolved. From germline, CDR1 is MNHEY and CDR2 SMNVEV (reference sequence). CDR3 length: 19 residues. Deletions cut 8 bases from V and 1 base from J, with 28 bases between. For the CDR3, the DNA is TGTGCCAGCCGTCTCTTCGGGCAGGAGTCCTTTAGTCGCACAGATACGCAGTATTTT. Translated: CASRLFGQESFSRTDTQYF.

V is TRBV4-2 and J is TRBJ1-6, with D maybe TRBD1 (6 bases). Trimming removed 3 bases at V and 6 bases at J, with 18 bases between. Germline V lookup: CDR1 LGHNA, CDR2 YNFKEQ. The CDR3 loop spans 17 amino acids. The CDR3 here is CASSHVGWGRGNSPLHF. The CDR3 DNA reads as TGTGCCAGCAGCCATGTTGGCTGGGGCAGGGGTAATTCACCCCTCCACTTT.

In its sample, this clonotype was seen a few times. The chain links TRBV7-9 to TRBJ2-7; D gene unclear. Trimming removed 2 bases from V and 6 bases from J, with 11 bases in between. CDR1 and CDR2 (germline): SEHNR, FQNEAQ (reference sequence). This CDR3 is 13 amino acids long. The CDR3 protein is CASSLPASGEQYF. The CDR3 coding sequence is TGTGCCAGCAGCTTACCCGCGTCAGGCGAGCAGTACTTC.

A few counts support this clonotype. The V call is TRBV28, the J call TRBJ1-2; possible D gene TRBD1, 5 bases. Per germline, CDR1 MDHEN and CDR2 SYDVKM. The CDR3 loop spans 13 amino acids. Trimming removed 3 bases from V and 8 bases from J, with 13 bases in between. CDR3 DNA: TGTGCCAGCAGTTTCCCTGCGCGGACAGGCTACACCTTC. This sequence encodes CASSFPARTGYTF.

This clonotype has at least ten counts. The chain links TRBV6-2 or TRBV6-3 to TRBJ2-1; no clear D gene. The CDR3 runs 13 residues. Between the trimmed V and J ends, which lost 6 bases and 1 base, there was a span of 7 bases. Per the germline V gene, CDR1 is MNHEY and CDR2 is SVGEGT. In DNA, the CDR3 is TGTGCCAGCAGACCGGATTCCTACAATGAGCAGTTCTTC. Its translation: CASRPDSYNEQFF.

This clonotype was observed many times. J is TRBJ2-1 and V is TRBV27, with 9 bases fitting TRBD2. The ends lost 0 bases at V and 6 bases at J; junction bases unmatched: 6. The germline CDR1 and CDR2 sequences are MNHEY and SMNVEV (reference sequence). CDR3 size: 16 residues. CDR3 sequence: CASSLSMAGGPNEQFF. The CDR3 DNA sequence: TGTGCCAGCAGTTTATCTATGGCGGGAGGGCCCAATGAGCAGTTCTTC.

This clonotype was seen repeatedly, ten times or more. The V call is TRBV15, the J call TRBJ1-1, with a weak D call TRBD1 (5 bases). Germline lookup yields CDR1 LNHNV and CDR2 YYDKDF (reference sequence). V lost 4 bases, J lost 4 bases, and 10 bases lay in between. This CDR3 has 13 amino acids. This CDR3 reads CATSNGDPTEAFF. In DNA form, the CDR3 reads TGTGCCACCAGCAACGGGGACCCCACTGAAGCTTTCTTT.

The chain uses TRBV7-2 and TRBJ2-1; perhaps TRBD2 as D (7 bases). This CDR3 has 13 amino acids. The ends were cut back, 9 bases at V and 7 bases at J, with 16 bases in the middle. Germline V lookup: CDR1 SGHTA, CDR2 FQGNSA. The CDR3 sequence: CASAGGGENEQFF. CDR3 DNA: TGTGCCAGTGCCGGAGGGGGGGAAAATGAGCAGTTCTTC.

The gene calls are TRBV5-1 and TRBJ2-5; 11 bases are a match to TRBD2. The V segment lost 4 bases and the J segment 3 bases; nucleotides outside the gene matches: 14. Germline V gene lookup returns CDR1 SGHRS and CDR2 YFSETQ. This CDR3 contains 18 residues. CDR3 region: CASSILSGTSGGEETQYF. CDR3 nucleotides: TGCGCCAGCAGCATCCTATCCGGGACTAGCGGAGGGGAAGAGACCCAGTACTTC.

This clonotype was recorded a few times. The chain links TRBV27 to TRBJ2-7, with 11 bases identical to TRBD1. This CDR3 spans 14 amino acids. CDR1 MNHEY and CDR2 SMNVEV come from the germline V gene (reference sequence). Trimming cost V 9 bases and J 0 bases; bases outside gene matches: 4. CDR3 sequence: CASYGTGGSYEQYF. The CDR3 DNA follows: TGTGCCAGTTACGGGACAGGGGGCTCCTACGAGCAGTACTTC.

This clonotype was counted between two and nine times. V gene TRBV6-1 combines with J gene TRBJ1-5; D is ambiguous. CDR1 is MNHNS, CDR2 SASEGT, per germline. CDR3 length: 13 amino acids. Trimming removed 7 bases from V and 2 bases from J, with 9 bases in between. The DNA of the CDR3 is TGTGCCAGCACCCCGAGCGGCAATCAGCCCCAGCATTTT. It yields the protein CASTPSGNQPQHF.

This clonotype was observed a few times. The chain joins TRBV3-1 to TRBJ1-2, with a tentative D call TRBD1 (5 bases). V dropped 1 base and J dropped 8 bases, with 17 bases sitting between them. From germline, CDR1 is LGHDT and CDR2 YNNKEL (reference sequence). The CDR3 extends over 15 amino acids. The CDR3 loop is CASSQVFQGATGYTF. CDR3 nucleotides: TGTGCCAGCAGCCAAGTTTTTCAGGGAGCCACGGGCTACACCTTC.

The chain combines TRBV5-1 with TRBJ2-2; TRBD2 might be the D (7 bases). The CDR3 contains 15 residues. Germline values: CDR1 SGHRS, CDR2 YFSETQ. V was cut by 2 bases and J by 6 bases, with 14 bases left in between. The CDR3 loop is CASSLRGRASGELFF. The CDR3 nucleotides are TGCGCCAGCAGCTTAAGGGGGAGGGCGTCCGGGGAGCTGTTTTTT.

This clonotype was counted only a few times. The chain links TRBV7-2 to TRBJ1-3, with a possible D match to TRBD1 (6 bases). V was shortened by 5 bases and J by 4 bases, with 15 bases between the two germline ends. This CDR3 contains 15 residues. Germline V CDR1 and CDR2: SGHTA, FQGNSA. CDR3 DNA sequence: TGTGCCAGCAGCCCGAATGGGGGGCCAGGAAACACCATATATTTT. This gives the protein CASSPNGGPGNTIYF.

This clonotype came up a few times. The chain couples TRBV20-1 to TRBJ1-3; D call uncertain. The germline CDR1 and CDR2 sequences are DFQATT and SNEGSKA (reference sequence). Deletions cut 7 bases from V and 0 bases from J, with 13 bases between. There are 14 residues in the CDR3. DNA of the CDR3: TGCAGTGTTCGGAGGCCGAACTCTGGAAACACCATATATTTT. Amino acid sequence: CSVRRPNSGNTIYF.

This clonotype appeared many times. This chain uses TRBV7-2 with TRBJ2-5; no clear D gene. This CDR3 has 12 amino acids. The V end was cut by 5 bases, the J end by 5 bases, with 9 bases between. The germline V gene has CDR1 SGHTA and CDR2 FQGNSA. The CDR3 nucleotides are TGTGCCAGCAGCCTCCCCTGGGAGACCCAGTACTTC. As protein: CASSLPWETQYF.

This clonotype was seen at least ten times. V usage is TRBV24-1 and J usage is TRBJ1-2, with a tentative D call TRBD1 (6 bases). CDR1 KGHDR and CDR2 SFDVKD come from the germline V gene. This CDR3 region has 16 residues. V was pared by 4 bases and J by 2 bases, with 16 bases between. Here the CDR3 DNA reads TGTGCCACCAGTGACCACTCGACAGGTGAAAACTATGGCTACACCTTC. Its protein product is CATSDHSTGENYGYTF.

The genes are TRBV5-8 and TRBJ2-3, with TRBD1 identical over 10 bases. V gave up 4 bases and J gave up 5 bases; unmatched junction bases: 4. CDR3 length equals 14 residues. The germline gives CDR1 SGHTS, CDR2 YDEGEE. The CDR3 DNA follows: TGTGCCAGCAGCCACGGACAGGGGGGAGATACGCAGTATTTT. Amino acids: CASSHGQGGDTQYF.